The TCR beta chain under discussion was sequenced for a study of cytomegalovirus exposure and HLA in healthy donors. Study-wide results and limits: With further analysis later on, most CMV-associated TCR beta chains appeared HLA-restricted. Earlier results showed most TCR beta V segments being productive about 87% or about 30% of the time.

Note on this clone: Its target is unknown.

60 Vbeta and 13 Jbeta primers were used in PCR. The table came from immunoSEQ multiplex PCR; TCRdb's copy has only in-frame clones and leaves some out. This table has 150,000 to 200,000 clones, about 80% appearing once. The receptor was isolated from a woman aged 50 to 60 in good health and CMV-seronegative. The sample comprised PBMCs.

The CDR3 region is CASSLRSDNMNTEAFF. The CDR3 DNA reads TGCGCCAGCAGCTTACGGTCCGACAACATGAACACTGAAGCTTTCTTT. This chain links TRBV4-1 with TRBJ1-1; no definite D call. Germline lookup yields CDR1 MGHRA and CDR2 YSYEKL. This CDR3 contains 16 residues. Trimming pared 5 bases from V and 0 bases from J, leaving 16 bases between.